A single sample gave rise to the 20 T cell receptor beta chains below, sequenced in a study of T cell responses to AZD1222 COVID-19 vaccine. Here immunoSEQ multiplex PCR was the method, and the copy in TCRdb shows in-frame clones only, minus some. The data hold about 110,000 clones, with around 94% observed a single time. The material sequenced was peripheral blood, taken on day 0 of AZD1222 vaccination. Source of these receptors: an adult in good health.

The chain couples TRBV6-6 to TRBJ1-1; no reliable D call. Germline V gene data show CDR1 as MNHNY and CDR2 as SVGAGI (reference sequence). Deletions cut 6 bases from V and 0 bases from J, with 11 bases between. The CDR3 runs to 14 residues. The CDR3 DNA reads TGTGCCAGCAGCCGTAAATTGGTGAACACTGAAGCTTTCTTT. This translates into CASSRKLVNTEAFF.

This chain joins TRBV7-2 and TRBJ2-3, with 8 bases lining up with TRBD2. The trim removed 1 base at V and 3 bases at J, leaving 0 bases unmatched. Looked up from germline, CDR1 is SGHTA and CDR2 is FQGNSA. CDR3 size: 14 residues. CDR3 in amino acids: CASSLERGTDTQYF. The CDR3 region has the DNA TGTGCCAGCAGCTTAGAGCGGGGGACAGATACGCAGTATTTT.

This chain uses TRBV10-2 with TRBJ1-1; D may be TRBD1 (5 bases). V was cut by 3 bases and J by 6 bases, with 20 bases left in between. Germline CDR1 is WSHSY and CDR2 is SAAADI. The CDR3 has 16 amino acids. CDR3 residues: CASSDIVWGGGPEAFF. CDR3 bases: TGCGCCAGCAGTGATATTGTTTGGGGGGGAGGCCCTGAAGCTTTCTTT.

The V and J genes are TRBV6-2 or TRBV6-3 and TRBJ1-1, with no clear D. Trimming cost V 5 bases and J 8 bases, with 9 bases left between them. The CDR3 runs to 11 residues. Germline V gene data show CDR1 as MNHEY and CDR2 as SVGEGT. The CDR3 nucleotides are TGTGCCAGCAGTAACGCCGCGGAAGCTTTCTTT. This translates into CASSNAAEAFF.

The chain uses TRBV19 and TRBJ1-1; the D gene is possibly TRBD1 (6 bases). The ends were cut back, 6 bases at V and 7 bases at J, with 6 bases in the middle. The CDR3 covers 10 residues. Looked up from germline, CDR1 is LNHDA and CDR2 is SQIVND (reference sequence). CDR3 amino acids: CASRGHEAFF. CDR3 bases: TGTGCCAGTAGGGGACATGAAGCTTTCTTT.

The chain couples TRBV11-3 to TRBJ2-1; TRBD2 aligns across 13 bases. V gave up 5 bases and J gave up 5 bases; unmatched junction bases: 3. This CDR3 has 15 residues. Per the germline V gene, CDR1 is SGHNT and CDR2 is YENEEA. The CDR3 sequence: CASSPGLAGDNEQFF. DNA of the CDR3: TGTGCCAGCAGCCCCGGACTAGCGGGGGACAATGAGCAGTTCTTC.

Here the CDR3 reads CASSLMAISDTQYF. CDR3 nucleotides: TGTGCCAGCAGCTTAATGGCAATTTCCGATACGCAGTATTTT. The chain employs TRBV7-3 and TRBJ2-3; D is uncertain. CDR1 is SGHTA and CDR2 is FQGTGA in the germline V gene. The V and J ends lost 1 base and 6 bases respectively, with 11 bases between them. The CDR3 is 14 amino acids.

The chain carries TRBV2 and TRBJ2-1; possible D gene TRBD2, 6 bases. The V gene's germline CDR1 is SNHLY and CDR2 FYNNEI. The ends were cut back, 3 bases at V and 5 bases at J, with 14 bases in the middle. This CDR3 is 15 amino acids long. The CDR3 bases are TGTGCCAGCAGTGATTCGGGGGTAACGAACAATGAGCAGTTCTTC. Protein sequence: CASSDSGVTNNEQFF.

The chain couples TRBV5-1 to TRBJ2-2; no clear D. Germline V gene data show CDR1 as SGHRS and CDR2 as YFSETQ. The CDR3 has 14 amino acids. The V and J ends lost 5 bases and 2 bases respectively, with 10 bases between them. This chain's CDR3 is CASRAFANTGELFF. The DNA of the CDR3 is TGCGCCAGCAGAGCCTTTGCAAACACCGGGGAGCTGTTTTTT.

In its sample, this clone was seen once. The chain links TRBV28 to TRBJ2-7, with 8 positions matching TRBD2. Trimming at V came to 4 bases and at J to 0 bases, leaving 2 bases not matched to a gene. The CDR3 consists of 14 residues. Germline V gives CDR1 MDHEN, CDR2 SYDVKM. In DNA form, the CDR3 reads TGTGCCAGCAGTTCGGGAGGGGACTCCTACGAGCAGTACTTC. Its protein is CASSSGGDSYEQYF.

The chain joins TRBV28 to TRBJ1-5; D might be TRBD1 (5 bases). The CDR3 spans 15 residues. Germline lookup yields CDR1 MDHEN and CDR2 SYDVKM. V lost 2 bases and J lost 5, with 13 bases in between. The CDR3 DNA is TGTGCCAGCAGTTTAGGCAGGGCTAGGGATCAGCCCCAGCATTTT. Its translation: CASSLGRARDQPQHF.

This chain joins TRBV5-1 and TRBJ1-1; the match to TRBD1 covers 10 bases. CDR1 and CDR2 (germline): SGHRS, YFSETQ. This CDR3 spans 15 amino acids. The J segment lost 5 bases and the V segment lost 4 bases, leaving 8 bases of the junction unmatched. The CDR3 loop is CASSPRQGAKTEAFF. CDR3 DNA sequence: TGCGCCAGCAGCCCAAGACAGGGGGCGAAGACTGAAGCTTTCTTT.

The chain uses TRBV16 and TRBJ2-2, with 9 positions matching TRBD2. With V trimmed by 4 bases and J by 5 bases, 2 bases remained unmatched. The CDR3 contains 14 residues. Germline V CDR1 and CDR2: KGHSY, FQNENV. Here the CDR3 DNA reads TGTGCCAGCAGCCGTAGCGGGAGAACCGGGGAGCTGTTTTTT. It translates to CASSRSGRTGELFF.

This chain connects TRBV19 to TRBJ1-2; weak D call: TRBD1 (5 bases). CDR1 is LNHDA and CDR2 is SQIVND in the germline V gene (reference sequence). There are 14 residues in the CDR3. V was trimmed by 6 bases and J by 4 bases, leaving 15 bases between them. CDR3 sequence: CASSIGGGGYGYTF. CDR3 DNA: TGTGCCAGTAGCATTGGTGGCGGGGGCTATGGCTACACCTTC.

The chain is built from TRBV14 and TRBJ1-2; D is ambiguous. The CDR3 is 13 amino acids. Germline V gene data show CDR1 as SGHDN and CDR2 as FVKESK. The ends were cut back, 4 bases at V and 4 bases at J, with 10 bases in the middle. The CDR3 DNA sequence: TGTGCCAGCAGCCGAACGGTGCGCTATGGCTACACCTTC. Translated, it gives CASSRTVRYGYTF.

This clone was seen once. This sequence joins TRBV5-5 and TRBJ2-1; 10 nucleotides match TRBD2. The V gene's germline CDR1 is SGHKS and CDR2 YYEKEE (reference sequence). The CDR3 spans 15 residues. V shed 4 bases, J shed 3 bases, and the junction held 4 bases outside the gene matches. CDR3 coding DNA: TGTGCCAGCAGCATGGCTAGCGGGGGCTACAATGAGCAGTTCTTC. Amino acid sequence: CASSMASGGYNEQFF.

This chain uses TRBV5-6 with TRBJ1-2, with D perhaps TRBD1 (6 bases). Germline loops: CDR1 SGHDT, CDR2 YYEEEE. Trimming took off 4 bases at V and 4 bases at J, with 14 bases between the two ends. This CDR3 spans 14 amino acids. This chain's CDR3 is CASSQYRVVYGYTF. CDR3 DNA sequence: TGTGCCAGCAGCCAGTACAGGGTTGTCTATGGCTACACCTTC.

V gene TRBV6-5 combines with J gene TRBJ2-1; D call uncertain. From germline, CDR1 is MNHEY and CDR2 SVGAGI. The CDR3 runs 15 residues. V was clipped by 2 bases and J by 4 bases, with 12 bases between them. CDR3 DNA: TGTGCCAGCAGTTACGGGCAGGAAGGTTACAATGAGCAGTTCTTC. Translated: CASSYGQEGYNEQFF.

The V gene is TRBV13, the J gene TRBJ1-3; D perhaps matches TRBD1 (5 bases). The germline CDR1 and CDR2 sequences are PRHDT and FYEKMQ (reference sequence). CDR3 length: 15 amino acids. Trimming removed 5 bases from V and 4 bases from J, with 15 bases in between. CDR3 in DNA: TGTGCCAGCAGCCCGGAGGGAGGGACGGGAAACACCATATATTTT. Its translation is CASSPEGGTGNTIYF.

This clone was seen once. The chain uses TRBV5-3 and TRBJ2-1, with TRBD2 identical over 14 bases. TRBV5-3 counts as an open reading frame of uncertain function. With 4 bases clipped from V and 4 bases from J, the junction kept 10 bases outside the gene matches. The CDR3 loop spans 18 amino acids. The CDR3 bases are TGTGCCAGAAGCGCCGGACTAGCGGGAGGCCAAACTTACAATGAGCAGTTCTTC. Protein: CARSAGLAGGQTYNEQFF.